The 28 T cell receptor beta chains presented below share a single source sample, sequenced in a study of CD8 T cells in Susac syndrome. RNA was extracted with the RNeasy kit, and a quantity of roughly 0.5 to 1 ug was reverse transcribed using random hexamers. TCRdb reprocessed the immunoSEQ multiplex PCR reads with MiXCR, giving one entry per CDR3 protein. The table has about 180,000 distinct CDR3 sequences, 90% to 96% seen once; the top ten hold around 0.093%. The sequenced sample consisted of CD4+ T cells from PBMCs. Receptors were obtained from a human donor with multiple sclerosis.

CDR3 in amino acids: CASTLTGRFYNEQFF. The CDR3 bases are TGTGCCAGCACCCTCACCGGGAGATTCTACAATGAGCAGTTCTTC. V is TRBV28 and J is TRBJ2-1; TRBD2 might be the D (6 bases). The CDR3 has 15 amino acids. Germline CDR1 is MDHEN and CDR2 is SYDVKM. V gave up 7 bases and J gave up 3 bases, with 16 bases separating them. Combining the CDR3 with reference TRBV28 and TRBJ2-1 gives the whole variable domain DVKVTQSSRYLVKRTGEKVFLECVQDMDHENMFWYRQDPGLGLRLIYFSYDVKMKEKGDIPEGYSVSREKKERFSLILESASTNQTSMYLCASTLTGRFYNEQFFGPGTRLTVL.

This chain uses TRBV20-1 with TRBJ2-1; 9 nucleotides agree with TRBD2. Germline lookup yields CDR1 DFQATT and CDR2 SNEGSKA (reference sequence). The CDR3 is made up of 16 amino acids. With 5 bases clipped from V and 8 bases from J, the junction kept 16 bases outside the gene matches. The CDR3 loop reads CSAAAHLAGTSDEQFF. Here the CDR3 DNA reads TGCAGTGCTGCGGCACATCTAGCGGGGACTAGTGATGAGCAGTTCTTC.

The genes are TRBV12-3 or TRBV12-4 and TRBJ1-6; D gene uncertain. Trimming pared 8 bases from V and 6 bases from J, leaving 17 bases between. This CDR3 spans 15 amino acids. The CDR3 DNA follows: TGTGCCAGCGCCGCTCCTCCGACTAGTAATTCACCCCTCCACTTT. It codes for CASAAPPTSNSPLHF.

This rearrangement joins TRBV29-1 to TRBJ1-1, with TRBD1 matching 8 bases. The CDR3 is made up of 12 amino acids. With V trimmed by 7 bases and J by 6 bases, 7 bases remained unmatched. The germline gives CDR1 SQVTM, CDR2 ANQGSEA. CDR3 sequence: CSGRGRGAEAFF. The CDR3 DNA is TGCAGCGGCAGGGGGCGCGGGGCTGAAGCTTTCTTT. Drawing the rest from reference TRBV29-1 and TRBJ1-1, the complete variable domain is SAVISQKPSRDICQRGTSLTIQCQVDSQVTMMFWYRQQPGQSLTLIATANQGSEATYESGFVIDKFPISRPNLTFSTLTVSNMSPEDSSIYLCSGRGRGAEAFFGQGTRLTVV.

The chain combines TRBV3-1 with TRBJ2-5; 9 bases match TRBD2. CDR3 length equals 17 residues. With 0 bases clipped from V and 2 bases from J, the junction kept 7 bases outside the gene matches. Germline loops: CDR1 LGHDT, CDR2 YNNKEL (reference sequence). The CDR3 is CASSQDVVTSGQETQYF. DNA of the CDR3: TGTGCCAGCAGCCAAGACGTGGTGACTAGCGGACAAGAGACCCAGTACTTC.

The chain uses TRBV4-2 and TRBJ1-1; D gene uncertain. Trimming removed 4 bases from V and 3 bases from J, with 12 bases in between. Germline lookup yields CDR1 LGHNA and CDR2 YNFKEQ. The CDR3 covers 14 residues. CDR3 amino acids: CASSPLRRDTEAFF. The CDR3 nucleotides read TGTGCCAGCAGCCCCCTTAGGAGGGACACTGAAGCTTTCTTT.

The chain joins TRBV13 to TRBJ2-7; D is tentatively TRBD1 or TRBD2 (5 bases each). V was clipped by 5 bases and J by 3 bases, with 11 bases between them. Germline CDR1 reads PRHDT; CDR2 reads FYEKMQ (reference sequence). CDR3 length equals 13 residues. CDR3 loop: CASSLQGVYEQYF. Written as DNA, the CDR3 is TGTGCCAGCAGCCTCCAGGGAGTCTACGAGCAGTACTTC.

This chain connects TRBV7-3 to TRBJ2-3; 9 bases fit TRBD2. The CDR3 is 16 amino acids. The V gene's germline CDR1 is SGHTA and CDR2 FQGTGA. V trimming: 2 bases; J trimming: 8 bases; junction bases outside the gene matches: 11. The CDR3 nucleotides read TGTGCCAGCAGCTTAGATGTGCGGGGGGGCCGTGGTACGCAGTATTTT. This encodes CASSLDVRGGRGTQYF.

This clonotype was seen just once. The chain employs TRBV12-3 or TRBV12-4 and TRBJ2-5, with D perhaps matching TRBD1 (6 bases). The CDR3 runs 14 residues. Trimming removed 4 bases from V and 5 bases from J, with 14 bases in between. The CDR3 loop is CASSWARTGETQYF. The CDR3 DNA reads TGTGCCAGCAGTTGGGCCAGAACAGGGGAGACCCAGTACTTC.

The chain couples TRBV24-1 to TRBJ2-1; 8 bases are shared with TRBD2. The length of the CDR3 is 16 residues. Germline CDR1 reads KGHDR; CDR2 reads SFDVKD. The J segment lost 8 bases and the V segment lost 1 base, leaving 9 bases of the junction unmatched. The CDR3 DNA is TGTGCCACCAGTGATTTTATGGCGGGGGGAGGCCATGAGCAGTTCTTC. The encoded protein is CATSDFMAGGGHEQFF.

The rearrangement links TRBV4-1 to TRBJ2-7; weak D call: TRBD1 (5 bases). The germline V and J ends were trimmed by 4 bases and 2 bases, with 15 bases remaining between them. Germline CDR1 MGHRA, CDR2 YSYEKL. The CDR3 runs 15 residues. In DNA, the CDR3 is TGCGCCAGCAGCCGATCAGGGTTGACAACCTACGAGCAGTACTTC. This sequence encodes CASSRSGLTTYEQYF.

The CDR3 DNA reads TGTGCCAGCAGTCCCTCCTGGATCTCTGGAAACACCATATATTTT. It is translated as CASSPSWISGNTIYF. The chain joins TRBV27 to TRBJ1-3; D gene unclear. Germline values: CDR1 MNHEY, CDR2 SMNVEV (reference sequence). The CDR3 extends over 15 amino acids. V lost 5 bases and J lost 0, with 11 bases in between.

This clonotype is a singleton in its sample. The rearrangement links TRBV5-4 to TRBJ2-3; D is possibly TRBD1 (5 bases). CDR1 is SGHNT and CDR2 is YYREEE in the germline V gene (reference sequence). V lost 4 bases, J lost 0 bases, and 12 bases lay in between. This CDR3 has 15 residues. Here the CDR3 reads CASSARTLSTDTQYF. In DNA form, the CDR3 reads TGTGCCAGCAGCGCTCGGACACTTAGCACAGATACGCAGTATTTT.

The rearrangement links TRBV30 to TRBJ2-1, with TRBD2 matching 8 bases. V gave up 4 bases and J gave up 2 bases; unmatched junction bases: 7. The CDR3 totals 15 residues. The germline V gene has CDR1 GTSNPN and CDR2 SVGIG (reference sequence). This CDR3 is CAWTSGPLTYNEQFF. In DNA form, the CDR3 reads TGTGCCTGGACTAGCGGGCCCTTAACCTACAATGAGCAGTTCTTC.

V gene TRBV20-1 combines with J gene TRBJ2-3, with TRBD2 matching over 14 bases. The CDR3 length is 19 residues. V lost 0 bases to trimming and J lost 6 bases; unmatched junction nucleotides: 14. Germline CDR1 and CDR2: DFQATT and SNEGSKA (reference sequence). The CDR3 spells CSARDFATSGGAGGDTQYF. CDR3 in DNA: TGCAGTGCTAGAGATTTCGCGACTAGCGGGGGGGCCGGAGGGGATACGCAGTATTTT.

The genes are TRBV28 and TRBJ2-7; D might be TRBD2 (5 bases). This CDR3 has 16 residues. V shed 3 bases and J shed 0 bases, with 15 bases lying between them. Germline lookup yields CDR1 MDHEN and CDR2 SYDVKM. This CDR3 reads CASSLTTGFTSYEQYF. The CDR3 nucleotides are TGTGCCAGCAGTTTGACGACGGGGTTCACCTCCTACGAGCAGTACTTC.

The chain recombines TRBV6-6 with TRBJ1-1; D gene uncertain. Deletions cut 0 bases from V and 6 bases from J, with 14 bases between. This CDR3 is built from 15 residues. Germline assignment: CDR1 MNHNY and CDR2 SVGAGI (reference sequence). This chain's CDR3 is CASSYSSVSPSEAFF. CDR3 sequence (DNA): TGTGCCAGCAGTTACTCTTCCGTGTCGCCTTCTGAAGCTTTCTTT.

The rearrangement joins TRBV11-3 to TRBJ2-3; either TRBD1 or TRBD2 may supply D (5 bases each). This CDR3 has 14 amino acids. Germline lookup yields CDR1 SGHNT and CDR2 YENEEA. Trimming pared 2 bases from V and 5 bases from J, leaving 11 bases between. CDR3 amino acids: CASSLRAGRDTQYF. The CDR3 DNA follows: TGTGCCAGCAGCTTACGGGCAGGGAGAGATACGCAGTATTTT.

The V gene is TRBV27, the J gene TRBJ1-4; 8 nucleotides match TRBD1. The CDR3 loop spans 14 amino acids. V lost 6 bases and J lost 6; bases outside the gene matches: 6. Germline CDR1 is MNHEY and CDR2 is SMNVEV (reference sequence). The CDR3 DNA reads as TGTGCCAGCAGACTCCAGGGGGCAGATGAAAAACTGTTTTTT. Translated, it gives CASRLQGADEKLFF.

The chain couples TRBV9 to TRBJ2-7, with D perhaps given as TRBD1 or TRBD2 (7 bases each). CDR1 SGDLS and CDR2 YYNGEE come from the germline V gene. The germline V and J ends were trimmed by 4 bases and 6 bases, with 26 bases remaining between them. There are 17 residues in the CDR3. CDR3 sequence: CASSHPGGRGRGTEQYF. CDR3 nucleotide sequence: TGTGCCAGCAGCCACCCCGGTGGGAGGGGGCGCGGTACCGAGCAGTACTTC.

V is TRBV11-2 and J is TRBJ1-1; 7 positions match TRBD1. V gave up 6 bases and J gave up 4 bases; unmatched junction bases: 5. From germline, CDR1 is SGHAT and CDR2 FQNNGV. The CDR3 covers 13 residues. Here the CDR3 reads CASRQQGFTEAFF. CDR3 coding DNA: TGTGCCAGCAGACAACAGGGGTTCACTGAAGCTTTCTTT.

In its sample, this clonotype was seen once. The chain employs TRBV12-3 or TRBV12-4 and TRBJ1-1, with D tentatively TRBD1 (6 bases). CDR3 length: 13 residues. V lost 5 bases and J lost 8, with 15 bases in between. DNA for the CDR3: TGTGCCAGCAGTCCTCTTCCCGGGACAGAAGCTTTCTTT. Its protein is CASSPLPGTEAFF.

CDR3 nucleotides: TGTGCCAGCAGCCGAATCTGGACAGGGGATTACGAGCAGTACTTC. The encoded protein is CASSRIWTGDYEQYF. The chain couples TRBV6-5 to TRBJ2-7, with 9 nucleotides matching TRBD1. V shed 6 bases, J shed 4 bases, and the junction held 10 bases outside the gene matches. Germline V gene data show CDR1 as MNHEY and CDR2 as SVGAGI. The length of the CDR3 is 15 residues.

The sample holds one count of this clonotype. The junction and the germline gene differ at one end; a read error may be behind it. The gene calls are TRBV19 and TRBJ2-4; D gene ambiguous. Looked up from germline, CDR1 is LNHDA and CDR2 is SQIVND (reference sequence). The CDR3 runs to 14 residues. CDR3 sequence: CASSIDIAQNIQYF. Written as DNA, the CDR3 is TGTGCCAGTAGTATAGACATAGCCCAAAACATTCAGTACTTC. The complete variable domain, with remaining parts taken from reference TRBV19 and TRBJ2-4, reads DGGITQSPKYLFRKEGQNVTLSCEQNLNHDAMYWYRQDPGQGLRLIYYSQIVNDFQKGDIAEGYSVSREKKESFPLTVTSAQKNPTAFYLCASSIDIAQNIQYFGAGTRLSVL.

The chain employs TRBV5-1 and TRBJ1-2; D unresolved. The CDR3 covers 13 residues. Trimming took off 4 bases at V and 7 bases at J, with 14 bases between the two ends. The germline V gene has CDR1 SGHRS and CDR2 YFSETQ. In DNA, the CDR3 is TGCGCCAGCAGCCTTACCTTAGGCCGTGGCTACACCTTC. It codes for CASSLTLGRGYTF.

The sample holds one count of this clonotype. V gene TRBV29-1 combines with J gene TRBJ1-2; D not resolved. The ends were cut back, 4 bases at V and 7 bases at J, with 19 bases in the middle. There are 14 residues in the CDR3. The germline gives CDR1 SQVTM, CDR2 ANQGSEA. The CDR3 loop is CSVAALRDPSGYTF. The CDR3, as DNA: TGCAGCGTTGCCGCCTTAAGGGATCCGTCTGGCTACACCTTC.

This clonotype was found once. The gene calls are TRBV30 and TRBJ2-1; D possibly uses TRBD1 or TRBD2 (6 bases each). The germline V gene has CDR1 GTSNPN and CDR2 SVGIG (reference sequence). Trimming shortened V by 2 bases and J by 8 bases, and 13 bases separated the two germline ends. The CDR3 spans 13 residues. The CDR3 loop reads CAWSKGGRYEQFF. The CDR3 region has the DNA TGTGCCTGGAGTAAGGGGGGAAGATATGAGCAGTTCTTC.

The CDR3 reads CASSQDYFRGKFSEQYF. The CDR3 DNA is TGTGCCAGCAGCCAAGATTATTTCAGGGGCAAATTTTCCGAGCAGTACTTC. This chain connects TRBV3-1 to TRBJ2-7; D possibly corresponds to TRBD1 (6 bases). The CDR3 extends over 17 amino acids. V was trimmed by 0 bases and J by 6 bases, leaving 21 bases between them. The germline V gene encodes CDR1 LGHDT and CDR2 YNNKEL (reference sequence).